A selection of T cell receptor beta chains follows, all from one sample in a study of T-cell memory formation after mild COVID-19. A single record per CDR3 protein comes from TCRdb applying MiXCR to the 5' RACE reads. Of under 250,000 distinct CDR3 sequences in the sample, around 9.1% were seen once. The specimen was PBMCs or a T cell subset sorted from them (not recorded which). The source is a man aged 18 to 30 who had mild COVID-19 (a few samples of this study predate the infection). Cell type and time point are not known. CDR3s include the opening cysteine and the closing phenylalanine or tryptophan. A D gene is named only where the DNA matches it firmly. Size tells how often a clone was seen (once, few, many) or the class of an expanded clone, and some rows leave it out.

NA,TRBJ2-7,many,TRBV12-3/TRBV12-4,CASSLAGNGYEQYF,TGTGCCAGCAGTCTCGCGGGGAATGGATACGAGCAGTACTTC
TRBD2,TRBJ2-7,few,TRBV20-1,CSASFMTSGGEQYF,TGCAGTGCTAGCTTTATGACTAGCGGGGGTGAGCAGTACTTC
TRBD2,TRBJ2-3,few,TRBV10-3,CASCSGLTDTQYF,TGTGCCAGCTGTAGCGGGTTAACAGATACGCAGTATTTT
NA,TRBJ1-1,NA,TRBV12-3/TRBV12-4,CASSNFHMNTEAFF,TGTGCCAGCAGTAACTTCCACATGAACACTGAAGCTTTCTTT
NA,TRBJ1-1,few,TRBV5-1,CASSPRDRDAEAFF,TGCGCCAGCAGCCCCCGCGATAGGGACGCTGAAGCTTTCTTT
TRBD2,TRBJ2-3,many,TRBV29-1,CSVNPRLAGRTDTQYF,TGCAGCGTCAACCCCCGACTAGCGGGGAGGACAGATACGCAGTATTTT
TRBD1,TRBJ1-1,few,TRBV6-5,CASSWGGQGASEAFF,TGTGCCAGCAGTTGGGGGGGACAGGGGGCATCTGAAGCTTTCTTT
NA,TRBJ2-2,NA,TRBV7-9,CASSKTRPPTGELFF,TGTGCCAGCAGCAAGACGCGACCGCCCACCGGGGAGCTGTTTTTT
NA,TRBJ2-7,many,TRBV5-1,CASSSSYEQYF,TGTGCCAGCAGTTCGAGCTACGAGCAGTACTTC
TRBD1,TRBJ1-4,NA,TRBV4-1,CASSQGGTGRFEKLFF,TGCGCCAGCAGCCAAGGAGGGACAGGCCGATTTGAAAAACTGTTTTTT
TRBD1,TRBJ2-7,many,TRBV25-1,CASSDQGATYEQYF,TGTGCCAGCAGCGATCAGGGGGCTACCTACGAGCAGTACTTC
TRBD1,TRBJ2-4,many,TRBV7-9,CASSLTGVYAKNIQYF,TGTGCCAGCAGTCTAACAGGGGTATACGCCAAAAACATTCAGTACTTC
NA,TRBJ1-1,NA,TRBV7-9,CAPYVEGTEAFF,TGTGCCCCCTATGTAGAGGGCACTGAAGCTTTCTTT
NA,TRBJ1-6,few,TRBV7-9,CASSPRGVGARSPLHF,TGTGCCAGCAGCCCCCGCGGCGTAGGGGCCAGGTCACCCCTCCACTTT
NA,TRBJ2-2,few,TRBV20-1,CSARTGAGTGELFF,TGCAGTGCTCGGACGGGGGCGGGGACCGGGGAGCTGTTTTTT
NA,TRBJ1-1,NA,TRBV20-1,CSAREPGQEAFF,TGCAGTGCGAGAGAACCAGGGCAAGAAGCTTTCTTT
NA,TRBJ1-1,NA,TRBV6-2/TRBV6-3,CASSFTLQGNTEAFF,TGTGCCAGCAGTTTCACCCTCCAGGGGAACACTGAAGCTTTCTTT
NA,TRBJ1-1,NA,TRBV6-2/TRBV6-3,CASSYDRRAEAFF,TGTGCCAGCAGTTACGATCGACGAGCTGAAGCTTTCTTT
TRBD2,TRBJ2-7,NA,TRBV6-1,CASSVGLGIAYEQYF,TGTGCCAGCAGTGTAGGACTAGGGATCGCCTACGAGCAGTACTTC
NA,TRBJ1-6,NA,TRBV27,CASSHTQDSPLHF,TGTGCCAGCAGTCACACACAGGATTCACCCCTCCACTTT
NA,TRBJ2-6,few,TRBV10-3,CAISEYRDGGANVLTF,TGTGCCATCAGTGAGTACCGCGACGGTGGGGCCAACGTCCTGACTTTC
NA,TRBJ2-1,NA,TRBV29-1,CSVGTSFPYNEQFF,TGCAGCGTGGGTACTAGCTTCCCCTACAATGAGCAGTTCTTC
TRBD2,TRBJ2-3,NA,TRBV20-1,CSASYTLGTSGGAGDTQYF,TGCAGTGCGAGCTACACCCTCGGGACTAGCGGGGGGGCCGGGGATACGCAGTATTTT
TRBD2,TRBJ2-1,many,TRBV6-2/TRBV6-3,CASGSPGGSQFF,TGTGCCAGCGGCAGTCCGGGGGGGTCGCAGTTCTTC
TRBD2,TRBJ2-3,NA,TRBV18,CASSQPGLSDTDTQYF,TGTGCCAGCTCACAGCCGGGACTATCAGACACAGATACGCAGTATTTT